One and the same sample provided the 17 T cell receptor beta chains below, sequenced in a study of CD8+ T cells in alopecia areata. Treatment noted: oral pan-JAK inhibitor, 5-10 mg twice daily. Obtained from alopecia areata patients were lesional scalp punch biopsies along with peripheral blood. Isolated RNA was reverse transcribed into cDNA used as the sequencing template. Profiling relied on immunoSEQ multiplex PCR, and the TCRdb table lists in-frame clones only, not all of them. The sample has 3,500 to 4,500 clones, nearly 65% seen once. This material consisted of skin, taken at week 4, from a patient treated with tofacitinib. The receptor source for this set is a human donor with alopecia areata.

This chain connects TRBV4-3 to TRBJ1-2; D possibly corresponds to TRBD1 (6 bases). Germline V CDR1 and CDR2: LGHNA, YSLEER. The CDR3 totals 15 residues. The V end lost 0 bases, the J end lost 4 bases, and 12 bases lay between the germline ends. CDR3 region: CASSQDPRGIYGYTF. Here the CDR3 DNA reads TGCGCCAGCAGCCAAGATCCCAGGGGTATCTATGGCTACACCTTC.

In its sample, this clone was seen a few times. This chain links TRBV18 with TRBJ2-7; TRBD1 agrees at 10 bases. V trimming: 3 bases; J trimming: 7 bases; junction bases outside the gene matches: 6. The CDR3 runs 14 residues. Germline V gives CDR1 KGHSH, CDR2 LQKENI. CDR3 protein: CASSPGDRGGEQYF. In DNA form, the CDR3 reads TGTGCCAGCTCACCCGGGGACAGGGGAGGAGAGCAGTACTTC.

This clone is hyperexpanded. The chain has TRBV13 and TRBJ2-4; 12 nucleotides align to TRBD2. This CDR3 has 16 residues. Per the germline V gene, CDR1 is PRHDT and CDR2 is FYEKMQ (reference sequence). Trimming took 5 bases from V and 5 from J; bases not matched to a gene: 7. The chain's CDR3 is CASSPSTSGSENIQYF. In DNA, the CDR3 is TGTGCCAGCAGCCCGTCGACTAGCGGGAGCGAAAACATTCAGTACTTC.

Concerning this clone: A junction boundary mismatches the germline segment, possibly from a read error. The rearrangement links TRBV7-8 to TRBJ2-1; D possibly corresponds to TRBD1 (5 bases). The CDR3 is made up of 11 amino acids. Germline assignment: CDR1 SGHVS and CDR2 FQNEAQ. The CDR3 DNA is TGTGCCAGCAGCAGTGGGGCTGAGCGGTTCTTC. Translating it yields CASSSGAERFF.

As DNA, the CDR3 is TGTGCCAGCAGTTACCCCCCTAGGGACGAGCAGTACTTC. Its protein is CASSYPPRDEQYF. The rearrangement links TRBV6-6 to TRBJ2-7; D gene uncertain. V was cut by 2 bases and J by 5 bases, with 10 bases left in between. Germline loops: CDR1 MNHNY, CDR2 SVGAGI (reference sequence). The CDR3 covers 13 residues.

CDR3 amino acids: CASTPGRGRATDTQYF. The CDR3 DNA sequence: TGTGCCAGCACCCCCGGCAGGGGGCGGGCCACAGATACGCAGTATTTT. This chain connects TRBV28 to TRBJ2-3; 8 nucleotides agree with TRBD1. CDR1 and CDR2 from the germline V gene are MDHEN and SYDVKM. The junction had 11 bases not matched to a gene; V was cut back by 7 bases and J by 2 bases. The CDR3 has 16 residues.

This clone appeared a single time. This rearrangement joins TRBV10-3 to TRBJ2-5; the match to TRBD1 covers 12 bases. The end of the DNA is better explained by TRBJ2-7, so the J call may be wrong. This CDR3 has 15 amino acids. The germline V gene encodes CDR1 ENHRY and CDR2 SYGVKD. The CDR3 DNA is TGTGCCATCCAGGGGGGACAGGGGGCAAACTACGAGCAGTACTTC. This sequence encodes CAIQGGQGANYEQYF.

This chain joins TRBV7-2 and TRBJ2-3, with D perhaps TRBD2 (6 bases). CDR1 SGHTA and CDR2 FQGNSA come from the germline V gene. The CDR3 totals 16 residues. The V end was cut by 1 base, the J end by 4 bases, with 15 bases between. The CDR3 spells CASSLVGTSPADTQYF. Here the CDR3 DNA reads TGTGCCAGCAGCTTAGTTGGGACTTCCCCCGCAGATACGCAGTATTTT.

CDR3 DNA sequence: TGTGCCAGCAGTTTAGTGGGGGTTGAGCAGTTCTTC. This encodes CASSLVGVEQFF. This sequence joins TRBV27 and TRBJ2-1; D is tentatively TRBD1 or TRBD2 (5 bases each). Trimming shortened V by 2 bases and J by 9 bases, and 8 bases separated the two germline ends. Looked up from germline, CDR1 is MNHEY and CDR2 is SMNVEV (reference sequence). This CDR3 has 12 amino acids.

This chain uses TRBV7-6 with TRBJ2-7; D assignment may be TRBD1 or TRBD2 (5 bases each). CDR1 SGHVS and CDR2 FNYEAQ come from the germline V gene. The CDR3 sequence is 15 residues long. Trimming removed 5 bases from V and 6 bases from J, with 20 bases in between. In DNA form, the CDR3 reads TGTGCCAGCAGCCCCATCGGGACCGGAACTCTCGAGCAGTACTTC. It encodes CASSPIGTGTLEQYF.

The CDR3 protein is CASSEGRSPSGGSYEQYF. CDR3 DNA sequence: TGTGCCAGCAGTGAAGGGAGGAGCCCTAGCGGAGGATCCTACGAGCAGTACTTC. The chain has TRBV2 and TRBJ2-7, with 7 bases matching TRBD2. The V segment lost 1 base and the J segment 1 base; nucleotides outside the gene matches: 13. CDR3 length: 18 residues. Germline V CDR1 and CDR2: SNHLY, FYNNEI.

This clone rates as large. This chain uses TRBV11-2 with TRBJ1-1, with D uncertain. The length of the CDR3 is 12 residues. Germline V lookup: CDR1 SGHAT, CDR2 FQNNGV. V was clipped by 3 bases and J by 4 bases, with 6 bases between them. The CDR3 is CASSFGTTEAFF. DNA for the CDR3: TGTGCCAGCAGCTTCGGAACCACTGAAGCTTTCTTT.

This clone occurred a few times. The CDR3 nucleotides read TGTGCCAGCTCACCATCAGGGGATAGCAATCAGCCCCAGCATTTT. As protein: CASSPSGDSNQPQHF. The chain recombines TRBV18 with TRBJ1-5; TRBD1 might be the D (6 bases). The CDR3 loop spans 15 amino acids. Germline V gene lookup returns CDR1 KGHSH and CDR2 LQKENI. The V end lost 2 bases, the J end lost 0 bases, and 8 bases lay between the germline ends.

About this clone: At one of its ends the junction is not consistent with the germline gene, which may arise from a read error. This rearrangement joins TRBV28 to TRBJ2-3; D is possibly TRBD1 (6 bases). CDR1 is MDHEN, CDR2 SYDVKM, per germline. There are 17 residues in the CDR3. DNA of the CDR3: TGTGCCAGCAGTTTCGTCCTCAGGGGCGCTAGCATAGATACGCAGTATTTT. Its protein product is CASSFVLRGASIDTQYF.

This rearrangement joins TRBV28 to TRBJ2-1, with D unresolved. From germline, CDR1 is MDHEN and CDR2 SYDVKM. The CDR3 runs 13 residues. V lost 8 bases and J 0 bases, leaving 8 bases between the germline ends. The CDR3 reads CASWQSSYNEQFF. DNA of the CDR3: TGTGCCAGCTGGCAAAGCTCCTACAATGAGCAGTTCTTC.

This sequence joins TRBV2 and TRBJ2-1; D remains ambiguous. The germline V and J ends were trimmed by 4 bases and 2 bases, with 9 bases remaining between them. CDR1 is SNHLY, CDR2 FYNNEI, per germline. The CDR3 is 14 amino acids. The CDR3 here is CASSAVTAYNEQFF. The CDR3 DNA reads TGTGCCAGCAGTGCCGTTACAGCCTACAATGAGCAGTTCTTC.

The V call is TRBV6-5, the J call TRBJ2-1; maybe TRBD1 (5 bases). The CDR3 runs to 14 residues. V lost 6 bases and J lost 9, with 18 bases in between. CDR1 and CDR2 (germline): MNHEY, SVGAGI. CDR3 DNA: TGTGCCAGCAGCCCTGTGGCTGGACACGGTGAGCAGTTCTTC. Its translation is CASSPVAGHGEQFF.